These 22 T cell receptor beta chains share one sample of origin, sequenced in a study of cytomegalovirus exposure and HLA in healthy donors. The primer mix had 60 Vbeta and 13 Jbeta primers. TCRdb keeps only in-frame clones here, not all; method: immunoSEQ multiplex PCR. Of approximately 140,000 clones listed, 81% are singletons. Sequenced: PBMCs. These receptor sequences come from a man between 18 and 35 years old in good health and CMV-seronegative.

CDR3 sequence reads: CAWSPGGISSPLHF. The CDR3 DNA is TGTGCCTGGAGTCCAGGGGGCATCAGTTCACCCCTCCACTTT. This chain links TRBV30 with TRBJ1-6, with TRBD1 identical over 8 bases. The ends lost 2 bases at V and 9 bases at J; junction bases unmatched: 6. This CDR3 has 14 amino acids. Germline assignment: CDR1 GTSNPN and CDR2 SVGIG (reference sequence).

The V and J genes are TRBV7-9 and TRBJ1-1; a weak D match, TRBD1 (6 bases). The CDR3 extends over 15 amino acids. V lost 3 bases and J lost 1, with 12 bases in between. Germline loops: CDR1 SEHNR, CDR2 FQNEAQ (reference sequence). CDR3 sequence (DNA): TGTGCCAGCAGCTTCAACAGGGTTGCGAACACTGAAGCTTTCTTT. Translation gives CASSFNRVANTEAFF.

The J gene is TRBJ2-7, the V gene TRBV14; perhaps TRBD2 as D (6 bases). The germline V gene encodes CDR1 SGHDN and CDR2 FVKESK. The length of the CDR3 is 14 residues. Trimming cost V 1 base and J 3 bases, with 10 bases left between them. The DNA for the CDR3 is TGTGCCAGCAGCCAAGGGCACGGGAGCTACGAGCAGTACTTC. Protein: CASSQGHGSYEQYF.

This clone occurred once. This chain connects TRBV15 to TRBJ1-4; possibly TRBD1 for D (6 bases). The germline V gene encodes CDR1 LNHNV and CDR2 YYDKDF (reference sequence). CDR3 length equals 16 residues. V dropped 3 bases and J dropped 7 bases, with 18 bases sitting between them. The CDR3 DNA is TGTGCCACCAGCAGGGGGGAAGAGGCAGGGGCTGAAAAACTGTTTTTT. As protein: CATSRGEEAGAEKLFF.

As DNA, the CDR3 is TGTGCCAGCAGCGCAAGCCAACAGGGGGCAGAGACCCAGTACTTC. Its translation is CASSASQQGAETQYF. The V and J genes are TRBV11-3 and TRBJ2-5; 9 positions agree with TRBD1. Germline CDR1 reads SGHNT; CDR2 reads YENEEA. The J segment lost 4 bases and the V segment lost 5 bases, leaving 8 bases of the junction unmatched. The length of the CDR3 is 15 residues.

The V and J genes are TRBV4-3 and TRBJ2-5; 8 bases line up with TRBD1. The CDR3 spans 15 residues. Trimming cost V 0 bases and J 5 bases; bases outside gene matches: 5. Germline CDR1 is LGHNA and CDR2 is YSLEER. The CDR3 coding sequence is TGCGCCAGCAGCCAAGATTCAGGGGGCCTCGAGACCCAGTACTTC. Its translation: CASSQDSGGLETQYF.

The rearrangement joins TRBV30 to TRBJ1-1, with D perhaps matching TRBD1 (6 bases). Germline values: CDR1 GTSNPN, CDR2 SVGIG (reference sequence). The germline V and J ends were trimmed by 7 bases and 3 bases, with 12 bases remaining between them. CDR3 size: 12 residues. CDR3 sequence (DNA): TGTGCCTACGAGGGGGACGACACTGAAGCTTTCTTT. Translated: CAYEGDDTEAFF.

In its sample, this clone was seen once. V gene TRBV7-2 combines with J gene TRBJ1-5; D remains ambiguous. V was cut by 0 bases and J by 2 bases, with 8 bases left in between. The CDR3 has 15 amino acids. Germline V gene data show CDR1 as SGHTA and CDR2 as FQGNSA. The CDR3 DNA reads TGTGCCAGCAGCTTAGCCGGTATCGGCAATCAGCCCCAGCATTTT. Residues: CASSLAGIGNQPQHF.

The genes are TRBV25-1 and TRBJ1-5; no definite D call. The CDR3 is 12 residues long. Germline CDR1 MGHDK, CDR2 SYGVNS. The CDR3: CATSAGNQPQHF. In DNA, the CDR3 is TGTGCAACCTCGGCGGGCAATCAGCCCCAGCATTTT.

V usage is TRBV2 and J usage is TRBJ1-2; 7 bases map to TRBD1. Per the germline V gene, CDR1 is SNHLY and CDR2 is FYNNEI. The length of the CDR3 is 13 residues. After removal of 6 bases from V and 4 bases from J, the junction contained 5 bases not matched to a gene. The CDR3 spells CASRSGTVYGYTF. CDR3 DNA: TGTGCCAGCAGATCCGGGACAGTCTATGGCTACACCTTC.

This clone was seen just once. The chain couples TRBV30 to TRBJ2-1; D possibly corresponds to TRBD2 (7 bases). Germline loops: CDR1 GTSNPN, CDR2 SVGIG (reference sequence). V was pared by 0 bases and J by 3 bases, with 15 bases between. The CDR3 has 16 amino acids. CDR3 residues: CAWSVRGATLYNEQFF. Here the CDR3 DNA reads TGTGCCTGGAGTGTACGGGGGGCCACACTCTACAATGAGCAGTTCTTC. The variable domain in full, completed from reference TRBV30 and TRBJ2-1, reads SQTIHQWPATLVQPVGSPLSLECTVEGTSNPNLYWYRQAAGRGLQLLFYSVGIGQISSEVPQNLSASRPQDRQFILSSKKLLLSDSGFYLCAWSVRGATLYNEQFFGPGTRLTVL.

The V and J genes are TRBV4-1 and TRBJ2-3; TRBD2 matches 8 bases. This CDR3 spans 19 amino acids. Germline CDR1 MGHRA, CDR2 YSYEKL. V lost 0 bases, J lost 3 bases, and 14 bases stayed unmatched. The CDR3 bases are TGCGCCAGCAGCCAAGACCCGGGGGGGAGGGGAAGAGGGACAGATACGCAGTATTTT. This gives the protein CASSQDPGGRGRGTDTQYF.

The CDR3 here is CASSVSGGARDTQYF. The DNA for the CDR3 is TGTGCCAGCAGTGTTAGCGGGGGGGCTAGAGATACGCAGTATTTT. V gene TRBV6-1 combines with J gene TRBJ2-3; 11 bases fit TRBD2. Germline V gene lookup returns CDR1 MNHNS and CDR2 SASEGT. J lost 5 bases, V lost 4 bases, and 5 bases had no gene match. This CDR3 spans 15 amino acids.

The rearrangement uses TRBV29-1 and TRBJ1-4; D perhaps matches TRBD1 (5 bases). The V gene lost 6 bases and the J gene lost 5 bases, with 13 bases spanning the gap. The CDR3 loop spans 13 amino acids. Germline CDR1 SQVTM, CDR2 ANQGSEA. Here the CDR3 reads CSVGFRANEKLFF. CDR3 in DNA: TGCAGCGTGGGTTTCAGGGCGAATGAAAAACTGTTTTTT. Full variable domain (rest looked up from reference TRBV29-1 and TRBJ1-4): SAVISQKPSRDICQRGTSLTIQCQVDSQVTMMFWYRQQPGQSLTLIATANQGSEATYESGFVIDKFPISRPNLTFSTLTVSNMSPEDSSIYLCSVGFRANEKLFFGSGTQLSVL.

The chain uses TRBV2 and TRBJ1-2; D might be TRBD1 (6 bases). The V end lost 2 bases, the J end lost 7 bases, and 11 bases lay between the germline ends. This CDR3 contains 13 residues. Germline V CDR1 and CDR2: SNHLY, FYNNEI. The CDR3 nucleotides read TGTGCCAGCAGTGAAAGGGGGGGAAGTGGCTACACCTTC. Translated: CASSERGGSGYTF.

This clone turned up a few times. The V call is TRBV10-3, the J call TRBJ2-7; 7 positions agree with TRBD1. Germline V gene lookup returns CDR1 ENHRY and CDR2 SYGVKD. The trim removed 6 bases at V and 3 bases at J, leaving 5 bases unmatched. There are 13 residues in the CDR3. The CDR3 sequence is CAIRPGQSYEQYF. The CDR3 nucleotides are TGTGCCATCAGGCCGGGACAGAGCTACGAGCAGTACTTC.

The chain has TRBV2 and TRBJ1-2, with D possibly being TRBD1 (6 bases). This CDR3 spans 13 amino acids. V lost 5 bases to trimming and J lost 5 bases, with 12 bases between them. Germline CDR1 is SNHLY and CDR2 is FYNNEI. This CDR3 reads CASSFDRNYGYTF. As DNA, the CDR3 is TGTGCCAGCAGTTTTGACAGGAATTATGGCTACACCTTC. Variable domain in full (rest from reference TRBV2 and TRBJ1-2): EPEVTQTPSHQVTQMGQEVILRCVPISNHLYFYWYRQILGQKVEFLVSFYNNEISEKSEIFDDQFSVERPDGSNFTLKIRSTKLEDSAMYFCASSFDRNYGYTFGSGTRLTVV.

Here the CDR3 DNA reads TGTGCCAGCAGCGCACAGGGGGCGCGAGTTTATGGGACCCAGTACTTC. Its translation is CASSAQGARVYGTQYF. This chain connects TRBV7-2 to TRBJ2-5, with 9 bases fitting TRBD1. The CDR3 totals 16 residues. The germline V gene has CDR1 SGHTA and CDR2 FQGNSA. The junction had 14 bases not matched to a gene; V was cut back by 5 bases and J by 7 bases. Together with reference TRBV7-2 and TRBJ2-5, the CDR3 gives the full variable domain: GAGVSQSPSNKVTEKGKDVELRCDPISGHTALYWYRQSLGQGLEFLIYFQGNSAPDKSGLPSDRFSAERTGGSVSTLTIQRTQQEDSAVYLCASSAQGARVYGTQYFGPGTRLLVL.

This clone has only one observation. This chain connects TRBV5-4 to TRBJ2-5, with TRBD2 identical over 8 bases. The germline V gene encodes CDR1 SGHNT and CDR2 YYREEE (reference sequence). The ends lost 5 bases at V and 0 bases at J; junction bases unmatched: 9. CDR3 length: 16 amino acids. The CDR3 sequence: CASRMFGGGYQETQYF. DNA for the CDR3: TGTGCCAGCAGGATGTTCGGCGGGGGGTACCAAGAGACCCAGTACTTC.

V gene TRBV2 combines with J gene TRBJ1-5; 7 bases match TRBD1. The CDR3 has 18 residues. Germline loops: CDR1 SNHLY, CDR2 FYNNEI. V shed 0 bases, J shed 7 bases, and the junction held 15 bases outside the gene matches. The DNA for the CDR3 is TGTGCCAGCAGTGAAGCGCTCCGGGAAGGGGGCGCCTACCAGCCCCAGCATTTT. Its translation is CASSEALREGGAYQPQHF.

The gene calls are TRBV30 and TRBJ2-5; 12 nucleotides agree with TRBD2. With V trimmed by 5 bases and J by 2 bases, 18 bases remained unmatched. The germline V gene has CDR1 GTSNPN and CDR2 SVGIG (reference sequence). The CDR3 runs 19 residues. The CDR3 region has the DNA TGTGCCTGGGGGTCGGGTTGGACTAGCGGGGACGTTATTCAAGAGACCCAGTACTTC. This translates into CAWGSGWTSGDVIQETQYF.

In its sample, this clone was seen once. The rearrangement links TRBV29-1 to TRBJ1-4, with D possibly matching TRBD1 (6 bases). Germline CDR1 SQVTM, CDR2 ANQGSEA. The CDR3 sequence is 13 residues long. V was pared by 7 bases and J by 7 bases, with 16 bases between. For the CDR3, the DNA is TGCAGCGCCTCCCGGGGGGCTGGTGAAAAACTGTTTTTT. Protein: CSASRGAGEKLFF.